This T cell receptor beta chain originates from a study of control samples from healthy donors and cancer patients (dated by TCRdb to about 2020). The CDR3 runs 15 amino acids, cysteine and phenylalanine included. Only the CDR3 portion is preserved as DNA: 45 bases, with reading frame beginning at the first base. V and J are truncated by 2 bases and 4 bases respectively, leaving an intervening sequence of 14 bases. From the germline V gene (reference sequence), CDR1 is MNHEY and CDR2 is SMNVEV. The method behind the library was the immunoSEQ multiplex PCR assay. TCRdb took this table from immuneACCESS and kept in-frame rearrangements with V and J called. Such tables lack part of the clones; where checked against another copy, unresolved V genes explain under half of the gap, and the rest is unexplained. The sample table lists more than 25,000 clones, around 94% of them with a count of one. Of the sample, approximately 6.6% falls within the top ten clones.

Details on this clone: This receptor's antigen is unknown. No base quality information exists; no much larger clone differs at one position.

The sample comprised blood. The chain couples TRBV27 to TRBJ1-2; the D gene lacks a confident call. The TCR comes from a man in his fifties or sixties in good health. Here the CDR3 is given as CASSLQPVEVYGYTF. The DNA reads TGTGCCAGCAGTTTACAACCCGTGGAGGTCTATGGCTACACCTTC.